This TCR beta chain was identified in a study of technical replicates of blood from a handful of donors. In its sample, this clone was seen once. Using immunoSEQ multiplex PCR, the repertoire was profiled, and TCRdb retains in-frame clones only, with some absent. The sample includes some 79,000 clones, about 91% of them seen just once. The clonotype originates from a human donor in good health. Some clones in this sample may be carry-over from other donors' samples. Sequenced: T cells isolated from PBMCs.

The CDR3 bases are TGTGCCAGTGGCAGCACAGATACGCAGTATTTT. This translates into CASGSTDTQYF. The rearrangement links TRBV19 to TRBJ2-3; D call uncertain. CDR3 length: 11 amino acids. The V end was cut by 8 bases, the J end by 0 bases, with 3 bases between. The germline gives CDR1 LNHDA, CDR2 SQIVND (reference sequence).